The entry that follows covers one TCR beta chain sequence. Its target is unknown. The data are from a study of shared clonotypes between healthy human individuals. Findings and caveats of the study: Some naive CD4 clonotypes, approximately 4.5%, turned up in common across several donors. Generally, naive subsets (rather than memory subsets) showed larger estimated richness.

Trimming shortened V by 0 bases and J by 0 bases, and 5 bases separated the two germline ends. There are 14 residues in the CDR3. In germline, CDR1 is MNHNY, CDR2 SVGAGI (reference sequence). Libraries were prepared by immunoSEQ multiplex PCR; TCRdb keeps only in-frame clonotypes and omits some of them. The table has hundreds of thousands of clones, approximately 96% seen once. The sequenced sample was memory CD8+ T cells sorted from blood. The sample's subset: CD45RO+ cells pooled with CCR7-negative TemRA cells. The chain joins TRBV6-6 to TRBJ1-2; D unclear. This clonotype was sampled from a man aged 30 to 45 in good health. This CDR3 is CASSYSGTNYGYTF. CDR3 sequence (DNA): TGTGCCAGCAGTTACTCAGGCACTAACTATGGCTACACCTTC.